The clone carrying this TCR beta chain came up once. This entry comes from a study of cytomegalovirus exposure and HLA in healthy donors. As for the study in general: It was reported in a later analysis that the 95 to 150 validation repertoires used the same platform as the approximately 670 first-cohort repertoires.

Produced via immunoSEQ multiplex PCR; TCRdb's table is partial and in-frame only. The table has about 270,000 clones, approximately 83% seen once. Germline V gene sequence: CDR1 SGHKS, CDR2 YYEKEE (reference sequence). The CDR3 has 14 residues. The ends were cut back, 2 bases at V and 0 bases at J, with 9 bases in the middle. The sequence derives from a woman under 30 in good health and CMV-seronegative. Sequencing was done on a sample of PBMCs. The chain joins TRBV5-5 to TRBJ2-7, with no clear D. The CDR3 region is CASSLALSSYEQYF. In DNA form, the CDR3 reads TGTGCCAGCAGCTTAGCTCTGAGCTCCTACGAGCAGTACTTC. The full variable domain, its missing parts supplied by reference TRBV5-5 and TRBJ2-7, is DAGVTQSPTHLIKTRGQQVTLRCSPISGHKSVSWYQQVLGQGPQFIFQYYEKEERGRGNFPDRFSARQFPNYSSELNVNALLLGDSALYLCASSLALSSYEQYFGPGTRLTVT.